This is a list of T cell receptor beta chains from one sample in a study of blood T cells in healthy people across ages. A single record per CDR3 protein comes from TCRdb applying MiXCR to the 5' RACE reads. This sample has 1.5 million to 2 million distinct CDR3 sequences, with 30% to 35% found just once. The sequenced sample consisted of blood. The source is a woman aged 25 to 39 in good health. CDR3s include the opening cysteine and the closing phenylalanine or tryptophan. Fields, in order: J gene, V gene, D gene, clone size, CDR3 protein, CDR3 DNA. D genes are given only for firm matches. Rows give clone size only sometimes, using once, few, many, or a class for an expanded clone.

j_gene: TRBJ1-2; v_gene: TRBV28; d_gene: -; abundance: -; CDR3aa: CASSEREDGYTF; CDR3nt: TGTGCCAGCAGTGAAAGGGAGGATGGCTACACCTTC
j_gene: TRBJ2-5; v_gene: TRBV20-1; d_gene: -; abundance: -; CDR3aa: CNASRAPGTGETQYF; CDR3nt: TGCAATGCTAGTAGGGCGCCAGGTACAGGGGAGACCCAGTACTTC
j_gene: TRBJ1-5; v_gene: TRBV18; d_gene: -; abundance: -; CDR3aa: CASSRSAGVGGNQPQHF; CDR3nt: TGTGCCAGCTCACGATCGGCAGGGGTGGGGGGCAATCAGCCCCAGCATTTT
j_gene: TRBJ1-1; v_gene: TRBV6-5; d_gene: -; abundance: many; CDR3aa: CATLKQSGVNTEAFF; CDR3nt: TGTGCCACCCTCAAGCAGTCAGGGGTGAACACTGAAGCTTTCTTT
j_gene: TRBJ2-5; v_gene: TRBV20-1; d_gene: -; abundance: -; CDR3aa: CSAEKRETQYF; CDR3nt: TGCAGTGCTGAAAAGCGGGAGACCCAGTACTTC
j_gene: TRBJ2-1; v_gene: TRBV20-1; d_gene: -; abundance: few; CDR3aa: CSARPPSGNEQFF; CDR3nt: TGCAGTGCTAGACCCCCGTCCGGCAATGAGCAGTTCTTC
j_gene: TRBJ2-5; v_gene: TRBV12-3/TRBV12-4; d_gene: TRBD2; abundance: -; CDR3aa: CASSLVGGAGGSEQYF; CDR3nt: TGTGCCAGCAGTTTAGTCGGGGGAGCGGGAGGTAGTGAGCAGTACTTC
j_gene: TRBJ2-7; v_gene: TRBV6-1; d_gene: -; abundance: -; CDR3aa: CASSAGTPISYEQYF; CDR3nt: TGTGCCAGCTCGGCGGGGACTCCTATCTCCTACGAGCAGTACTTC
j_gene: TRBJ2-7; v_gene: TRBV6-1; d_gene: TRBD1; abundance: few; CDR3aa: CASSADRGAEQYF; CDR3nt: TGTGCCAGCAGTGCGGACAGGGGAGCCGAGCAGTACTTC
j_gene: TRBJ2-7; v_gene: TRBV5-1; d_gene: -; abundance: few; CDR3aa: CASSSIPGEASYEQYF; CDR3nt: TGCGCCAGCAGCTCAATCCCGGGGGAGGCCTCCTACGAGCAGTACTTC
j_gene: TRBJ2-5; v_gene: TRBV20-1; d_gene: -; abundance: few; CDR3aa: CSGQPGLHQETQYF; CDR3nt: TGCAGTGGCCAACCGGGACTCCACCAAGAGACCCAGTACTTC
j_gene: TRBJ2-1; v_gene: TRBV27; d_gene: TRBD2; abundance: -; CDR3aa: CASTPGTSGRTEQFF; CDR3nt: TGTGCCAGCACTCCGGGGACTAGCGGGAGGACTGAGCAGTTCTTC
j_gene: TRBJ1-2; v_gene: TRBV6-6; d_gene: -; abundance: few; CDR3aa: CASSSDMNYGYTF; CDR3nt: TGTGCCAGCAGTTCGGACATGAACTATGGCTACACCTTC
j_gene: TRBJ2-5; v_gene: TRBV5-1; d_gene: -; abundance: -; CDR3aa: CASSSTVTETQYF; CDR3nt: TGCGCCAGCAGCTCGACAGTCACGGAGACCCAGTACTTC
j_gene: TRBJ2-3; v_gene: TRBV27; d_gene: TRBD1; abundance: few; CDR3aa: CASRPMLDRATDTQYF; CDR3nt: TGTGCCAGCAGGCCAATGTTGGACAGGGCCACAGATACGCAGTATTTT
j_gene: TRBJ1-2; v_gene: TRBV12-5; d_gene: -; abundance: few; CDR3aa: CASAPGGGGYGYTF; CDR3nt: TGTGCTAGTGCTCCGGGAGGTGGAGGCTATGGCTACACCTTC
j_gene: TRBJ2-1; v_gene: TRBV12-3/TRBV12-4; d_gene: -; abundance: -; CDR3aa: CASSFSQGRVYNEQFF; CDR3nt: TGTGCCAGCAGTTTTTCCCAAGGCAGGGTCTACAATGAGCAGTTCTTC
j_gene: TRBJ2-7; v_gene: TRBV29-1; d_gene: TRBD2; abundance: many; CDR3aa: CSVTLAGRYEQYF; CDR3nt: TGCAGCGTTACTCTAGCGGGGAGGTACGAGCAGTACTTC
j_gene: TRBJ2-4; v_gene: TRBV5-1; d_gene: TRBD2; abundance: -; CDR3aa: CASSSPTGGPYNEQYF; CDR3nt: TGCGCCAGCAGCTCACCTACGGGGGGACCCTACAATGAGCAGTACTTC
j_gene: TRBJ2-7; v_gene: TRBV6-1; d_gene: TRBD2; abundance: -; CDR3aa: CASSAIGTRIWYEQYF; CDR3nt: TGTGCCAGCAGTGCAATTGGGACTAGAATTTGGTACGAGCAGTACTTC
j_gene: TRBJ1-5; v_gene: TRBV27; d_gene: TRBD1; abundance: -; CDR3aa: CASRFRQGINQPQHF; CDR3nt: TGTGCCAGCAGGTTCCGACAGGGGATCAATCAGCCCCAGCATTTT
j_gene: TRBJ2-1; v_gene: TRBV4-1; d_gene: TRBD2; abundance: few; CDR3aa: CASRTTSGGSYNEQFF; CDR3nt: TGCGCCAGCAGAACTACTAGCGGGGGCTCCTACAATGAGCAGTTCTTC
j_gene: TRBJ2-1; v_gene: TRBV27; d_gene: TRBD2; abundance: -; CDR3aa: CASTTSGRHNEQFF; CDR3nt: TGTGCCAGCACGACGAGCGGGAGACACAATGAGCAGTTCTTC
j_gene: TRBJ1-2; v_gene: TRBV6-6; d_gene: -; abundance: many; CDR3aa: CASSHTAYGYTF; CDR3nt: TGTGCCAGCAGTCATACAGCCTATGGCTACACCTTC
j_gene: TRBJ2-1; v_gene: TRBV5-5; d_gene: -; abundance: -; CDR3aa: CASRAYTYNEQFF; CDR3nt: TGTGCCAGCAGGGCATATACCTACAATGAGCAGTTCTTC
j_gene: TRBJ2-7; v_gene: TRBV5-1; d_gene: -; abundance: few; CDR3aa: CASSLAAWGNYEQYF; CDR3nt: TGCGCCAGCAGCTTGGCCGCCTGGGGAAACTACGAGCAGTACTTC
j_gene: TRBJ1-6; v_gene: TRBV20-1; d_gene: -; abundance: -; CDR3aa: CSARANDIGDYNSPLHF; CDR3nt: TGCAGTGCTAGGGCTAACGACATTGGGGACTATAATTCACCCCTCCACTTT
j_gene: TRBJ2-3; v_gene: TRBV10-2; d_gene: -; abundance: few; CDR3aa: CASKALGRDTQYF; CDR3nt: TGCGCCAGCAAAGCCCTGGGCAGAGATACGCAGTATTTT
j_gene: TRBJ1-2; v_gene: TRBV20-1; d_gene: -; abundance: -; CDR3aa: CSAKSPGKGPGYTF; CDR3nt: TGCAGTGCTAAATCCCCGGGTAAAGGGCCTGGCTACACCTTC
j_gene: TRBJ2-3; v_gene: TRBV7-3; d_gene: -; abundance: few; CDR3aa: CASSLRGPGDTQYF; CDR3nt: TGTGCCAGCAGCTTGCGGGGCCCCGGAGATACGCAGTATTTT
j_gene: TRBJ1-4; v_gene: TRBV10-2; d_gene: TRBD1; abundance: -; CDR3aa: CASSERGQDNEKLFF; CDR3nt: TGCGCCAGCAGTGAACGGGGACAGGATAATGAAAAACTGTTTTTT
j_gene: TRBJ1-1; v_gene: TRBV10-3; d_gene: -; abundance: many; CDR3aa: CAISANGVGTEAFF; CDR3nt: TGTGCCATCAGTGCCAATGGGGTCGGCACTGAAGCTTTCTTT
j_gene: TRBJ2-1; v_gene: TRBV6-5; d_gene: -; abundance: few; CDR3aa: CASSYTSSYNEQFF; CDR3nt: TGTGCCAGCAGTTACACAAGCTCCTACAATGAGCAGTTCTTC
j_gene: TRBJ2-5; v_gene: TRBV5-1; d_gene: TRBD2; abundance: -; CDR3aa: CASSSRLAGVGIQETQYF; CDR3nt: TGCGCCAGCAGCTCCCGACTAGCGGGAGTAGGGATACAAGAGACCCAGTACTTC
j_gene: TRBJ1-2; v_gene: TRBV28; d_gene: -; abundance: -; CDR3aa: CASSFRGNYGDTF; CDR3nt: TGTGCCAGCAGTTTCCGTGGAAACTATGGCGACACCTTC
j_gene: TRBJ2-7; v_gene: TRBV5-1; d_gene: -; abundance: once; CDR3aa: CASSLVAIQDEQYF; CDR3nt: TGCGCCAGCAGCTTGGTTGCCATCCAGGACGAGCAGTACTTC
j_gene: TRBJ1-5; v_gene: TRBV27; d_gene: -; abundance: -; CDR3aa: CASSLSWGTGNQPQHF; CDR3nt: TGTGCCAGCAGTTTATCTTGGGGTACTGGCAATCAGCCCCAGCATTTT
j_gene: TRBJ2-1; v_gene: TRBV20-1; d_gene: TRBD2; abundance: -; CDR3aa: CSAPGTSGGPFSYNEQFF; CDR3nt: TGCAGTGCTCCCGGGACTAGCGGGGGGCCTTTCTCCTACAATGAGCAGTTCTTC
j_gene: TRBJ1-5; v_gene: TRBV20-1; d_gene: TRBD1; abundance: few; CDR3aa: CSVRPTGVDQPQHF; CDR3nt: TGCAGTGTTCGACCTACAGGGGTAGATCAGCCCCAGCATTTT
j_gene: TRBJ2-3; v_gene: TRBV4-1; d_gene: -; abundance: few; CDR3aa: CASSPSHGKRTDTQYF; CDR3nt: TGCGCCAGCAGCCCTTCCCACGGGAAGCGCACAGATACGCAGTATTTT
j_gene: TRBJ1-5; v_gene: TRBV21-1; d_gene: -; abundance: -; CDR3aa: CASRLTEGVRNQPQHF; CDR3nt: TGTGCCAGCAGACTAACTGAGGGGGTGCGCAATCAGCCCCAGCATTTT
j_gene: TRBJ2-7; v_gene: TRBV4-1; d_gene: -; abundance: -; CDR3aa: CASSQDLGGATYEQYF; CDR3nt: TGCGCCAGCAGCCAAGATCTAGGCGGGGCCACCTACGAGCAGTACTTC
j_gene: TRBJ2-1; v_gene: TRBV18; d_gene: TRBD2; abundance: -; CDR3aa: CASSPLRLAGDEQFF; CDR3nt: TGTGCCAGCTCACCGTTGCGACTAGCGGGGGATGAGCAGTTCTTC
j_gene: TRBJ1-4; v_gene: TRBV11-2; d_gene: -; abundance: many; CDR3aa: CASSRAATNEKLFF; CDR3nt: TGTGCCAGCAGCCGAGCAGCTACAAATGAAAAACTGTTTTTT
j_gene: TRBJ2-3; v_gene: TRBV27; d_gene: TRBD2; abundance: -; CDR3aa: CAGSLLRGLAKDTQYF; CDR3nt: TGTGCCGGCTCCCTCCTCCGAGGACTAGCTAAGGATACGCAGTATTTT
j_gene: TRBJ2-3; v_gene: TRBV12-3/TRBV12-4; d_gene: TRBD2; abundance: -; CDR3aa: CASSATSGVGTDTQYF; CDR3nt: TGTGCCAGCAGTGCCACTAGCGGGGTTGGCACAGATACGCAGTATTTT
j_gene: TRBJ2-7; v_gene: TRBV20-1; d_gene: TRBD2; abundance: -; CDR3aa: CSAGGEGNPSYEQYF; CDR3nt: TGCAGTGCTGGGGGGGAGGGAAACCCCTCCTACGAGCAGTACTTC
j_gene: TRBJ2-5; v_gene: TRBV3-1; d_gene: TRBD2; abundance: few; CDR3aa: CASTLDDSGQETQYF; CDR3nt: TGTGCCAGCACCTTAGATGATAGCGGGCAAGAGACCCAGTACTTC
j_gene: TRBJ1-6; v_gene: TRBV20-1; d_gene: -; abundance: -; CDR3aa: CSASRALYNSPLHF; CDR3nt: TGCAGTGCTAGCCGGGCCTTATATAATTCACCCCTCCACTTT
j_gene: TRBJ1-1; v_gene: TRBV20-1; d_gene: -; abundance: -; CDR3aa: CSARPGERLNTEAFF; CDR3nt: TGCAGTGCTAGACCCGGGGAAAGGCTGAACACTGAAGCTTTCTTT